This entry describes one T cell receptor beta chain. Its antigen is not identified. The assay was immunoSEQ multiplex PCR, and TCRdb's table has in-frame clones only and misses some. Of some 78,000 clones listed, roughly 87% are singletons. This specimen comes from a study of radiation and T cells in renal cell carcinoma. The CDR3 loop spans 14 amino acids. Germline lookup yields CDR1 SGHTA and CDR2 FQGTGA. J gave up 4 bases and V 4 bases, and 1 base lay outside the gene matches. Findings and limits, study-wide: In blood, top tumor clones expanded by 2 weeks, shrinking by 4.

The time point was: blood 4 weeks post-SBRT, at nephrectomy. Treatment noted: 15 Gy SBRT to primary tumor, nephrectomy 4 weeks later. Nephrectomy followed 15 Gy stereotactic body radiation by 4 weeks. Radiation-treated patients gave blood at baseline, week 2 and week 4. Clear cell pathology was present in this patient's renal cell carcinoma. This TCR was recovered from a woman aged 70-85 years with renal cell carcinoma. This rearrangement joins TRBV7-3 to TRBJ2-1; 10 positions match TRBD2. Sample: blood, taken from a patient whose treatment included radiotherapy and nephrectomy. Here the CDR3 reads CASSSSGGYNEQFF. CDR3 nucleotides: TGTGCCAGCAGCTCTAGCGGGGGATACAATGAGCAGTTCTTC.